One sample yielded the 25 T cell receptor beta chains listed below, sequenced in a study of CD8 T cells in Susac syndrome. Random hexamers were used to reverse transcribe the RNA input (roughly 0.5 to 1 ug). TCRdb called the immunoSEQ multiplex PCR reads again in MiXCR, with one record for every CDR3 protein. Here the sample spans 230,000 or so distinct CDR3 sequences, about 96% being singletons. The sequenced material came from CD4+ T cells from PBMCs. All receptors derive from a human donor with multiple sclerosis.

The CDR3 bases are TGTGCCAGAACAGGGGAGGCCTACGAGCAGTACTTC. This encodes CARTGEAYEQYF. The chain uses TRBV7-9 and TRBJ2-7, with D possibly TRBD1 on 7 matching bases. CDR1 SEHNR and CDR2 FQNEAQ come from the germline V gene (reference sequence). V shed 9 bases and J shed 2 bases, with 11 bases lying between them. The CDR3 extends over 12 amino acids.

The V and J genes are TRBV29-1 and TRBJ2-7; TRBD1 or TRBD2 may be the D gene (5 bases each). The CDR3 runs to 16 residues. CDR1 is SQVTM, CDR2 ANQGSEA, per germline. Between the trimmed V and J ends, which lost 4 bases and 0 bases, there was a span of 19 bases. The CDR3 reads CSVVGTVGRNSYEQYF. The CDR3 DNA is TGCAGCGTTGTAGGGACCGTTGGACGGAACTCCTACGAGCAGTACTTC.

For the CDR3, the DNA is TGTGCCAGCAGCTCACCAAAGGAGCGGGAGGGTTCAGATACGCAGTATTTT. Amino acid sequence: CASSSPKEREGSDTQYF. The chain uses TRBV11-2 and TRBJ2-3, with TRBD2 matching over 10 bases. The CDR3 is 17 residues long. The germline V gene encodes CDR1 SGHAT and CDR2 FQNNGV. V dropped 4 bases and J dropped 4; count of bases not matched to a gene: 11.

The V gene is TRBV6-5, the J gene TRBJ2-3; D is possibly TRBD1 or TRBD2 (6 bases each). Trimming removed 4 bases from V and 4 bases from J, with 27 bases in between. Germline CDR1 MNHEY, CDR2 SVGAGI. This CDR3 contains 19 residues. The CDR3: CASSSLLSAGQGRPDTQYF. CDR3 in DNA: TGTGCCAGCAGTTCCCTCCTATCCGCGGGGCAGGGGAGGCCAGATACGCAGTATTTT.

The genes are TRBV13 and TRBJ1-1, with D hard to call. CDR3 length equals 14 residues. With 10 bases removed from V and 0 bases from J, the gap between germline ends came to 15 bases. Germline loops: CDR1 PRHDT, CDR2 FYEKMQ (reference sequence). The CDR3 nucleotides are TGTGCCACCTATATAGGCGAATTGAACACTGAAGCTTTCTTT. This codes for CATYIGELNTEAFF.

The sample holds one count of this clonotype. The chain recombines TRBV12-3 or TRBV12-4 with TRBJ1-1; D is perhaps TRBD1 (6 bases). This CDR3 comprises 13 residues. The V gene lost 7 bases and the J gene lost 7 bases, with 16 bases spanning the gap. The CDR3 is CASNIIGGGEAFF. CDR3 sequence (DNA): TGTGCCAGCAACATTATCGGGGGCGGTGAAGCTTTCTTT.

This chain joins TRBV28 and TRBJ2-1; 12 nucleotides align to TRBD2. The CDR3 extends over 19 amino acids. The V gene's germline CDR1 is MDHEN and CDR2 SYDVKM. V lost 7 bases, J lost 7 bases, and 20 bases stayed unmatched. The CDR3 nucleotides are TGTGCCAGCACCCCCGTTGGACGTAAACTACTAGCGGGAGGAAATGAGCAGTTCTTC. Its translation is CASTPVGRKLLAGGNEQFF.

The chain carries TRBV20-1 and TRBJ2-5; D is ambiguous. The CDR3 extends over 11 amino acids. Trimming removed 2 bases from V and 5 bases from J, with 6 bases in between. Germline CDR1 and CDR2: DFQATT and SNEGSKA (reference sequence). CDR3 sequence: CSARRAETQYF. CDR3 DNA: TGCAGTGCTAGAAGGGCGGAGACCCAGTACTTC.

J is TRBJ1-1 and V is TRBV30; tentative D call: TRBD1 (6 bases). Germline V CDR1 and CDR2: GTSNPN, SVGIG (reference sequence). Trimming took 3 bases from V and 7 from J, leaving 21 bases between them. The CDR3 consists of 15 residues. CDR3 bases: TGTGCCTGGAGCTGGGGGGGCAGGCGGGATGGTGAAGCTTTCTTT. Protein sequence: CAWSWGGRRDGEAFF. The entire variable domain, with the rest obtained from reference TRBV30 and TRBJ1-1, is as follows: SQTIHQWPATLVQPVGSPLSLECTVEGTSNPNLYWYRQAAGRGLQLLFYSVGIGQISSEVPQNLSASRPQDRQFILSSKKLLLSDSGFYLCAWSWGGRRDGEAFFGQGTRLTVV.

This clonotype was picked up one time. The chain is built from TRBV3-1 and TRBJ2-1; 8 bases align to TRBD1. The germline V gene encodes CDR1 LGHDT and CDR2 YNNKEL (reference sequence). V dropped 4 bases and J dropped 6; count of bases not matched to a gene: 8. CDR3 length: 15 residues. CDR3 nucleotides: TGTGCCAGCAGCCGAGACAGGGGAGTAGGCAATGAGCAGTTCTTC. As protein: CASSRDRGVGNEQFF.

J is TRBJ2-1 and V is TRBV12-3 or TRBV12-4; D remains unclear. The V and J ends lost 0 bases and 6 bases respectively, with 9 bases between them. This CDR3 contains 14 residues. The DNA for the CDR3 is TGTGCCAGCAGTTTAGCGCTAAAGAGCAATGAGCAGTTCTTC. It is translated as CASSLALKSNEQFF.

The J gene is TRBJ2-1, the V gene TRBV25-1, with D possibly matching TRBD1 (6 bases). This CDR3 is 14 amino acids long. The germline V gene encodes CDR1 MGHDK and CDR2 SYGVNS. Trimming pared 6 bases from V and 8 bases from J, leaving 17 bases between. The CDR3 loop is CASSPFVGAYEQFF. CDR3 nucleotides: TGTGCCAGCAGCCCCTTTGTGGGGGCCTATGAGCAGTTCTTC.

The CDR3 region has the DNA TGCAGCGTGCGGGGACAGGTCAATGAAAAACTGTTTTTT. It translates to CSVRGQVNEKLFF. The chain joins TRBV29-1 to TRBJ1-4, with 8 bases that match TRBD1. Germline lookup yields CDR1 SQVTM and CDR2 ANQGSEA. The CDR3 extends over 13 amino acids. Losses at the gene ends were 6 bases for V and 5 bases for J; bases not matched to a gene: 5.

The V and J genes are TRBV27 and TRBJ2-3; TRBD1 matches 7 bases. CDR3 size: 15 residues. CDR1 and CDR2 (germline): MNHEY, SMNVEV (reference sequence). V gave up 4 bases and J gave up 3 bases; unmatched junction bases: 7. For the CDR3, the DNA is TGTGCCAGCAGTTGGGACAGCGGCCGGACAGATACGCAGTATTTT. Protein sequence: CASSWDSGRTDTQYF.

Here the CDR3 reads CAWTPSSTDTQYF. The CDR3 nucleotides are TGTGCCTGGACCCCCTCGAGCACAGATACGCAGTATTTT. The V and J genes are TRBV30 and TRBJ2-3; the D is unclear. The CDR3 consists of 13 residues. Per the germline V gene, CDR1 is GTSNPN and CDR2 is SVGIG (reference sequence). The V end lost 4 bases, the J end lost 0 bases, and 8 bases lay between the germline ends.

The chain couples TRBV7-9 to TRBJ2-3; D is uncertain. V dropped 4 bases and J dropped 4 bases, with 12 bases sitting between them. The CDR3 has 14 amino acids. Germline CDR1 reads SEHNR; CDR2 reads FQNEAQ (reference sequence). The CDR3 sequence: CASSSLGTADTQYF. DNA of the CDR3: TGTGCCAGCAGCTCCTTGGGTACGGCAGATACGCAGTATTTT.

The V call is TRBV10-3, the J call TRBJ2-7, with 13 bases identical to TRBD2. The V and J ends lost 11 bases and 2 bases, in that order; junction bases with no gene match: 3. The CDR3 runs to 13 residues. The germline V gene encodes CDR1 ENHRY and CDR2 SYGVKD. As DNA, the CDR3 is TGTGCCTCTGGACTAGCGGGGGCCTACGAGCAGTACTTC. As protein: CASGLAGAYEQYF.

This clonotype was seen only once. This chain uses TRBV3-1 with TRBJ1-4; D call uncertain. V was shortened by 1 base and J by 7 bases, with 13 bases between the two germline ends. The V gene's germline CDR1 is LGHDT and CDR2 YNNKEL (reference sequence). The length of the CDR3 is 15 residues. CDR3 coding DNA: TGTGCCAGCAGCCAAGGCCTCGGACGGCTTGAAAAACTGTTTTTT. Translated, it gives CASSQGLGRLEKLFF.

V is TRBV28 and J is TRBJ2-7, with 16 bases matching TRBD2. The J segment lost 5 bases and the V segment lost 6 bases, leaving 10 bases of the junction unmatched. The length of the CDR3 is 17 residues. Germline lookup yields CDR1 MDHEN and CDR2 SYDVKM. The CDR3 protein is CASSSGTSGRESHEQYF. As DNA, the CDR3 is TGTGCCAGCAGCAGTGGGACTAGCGGGAGGGAATCCCACGAGCAGTACTTC.

The chain uses TRBV12-3 or TRBV12-4 and TRBJ2-5, with TRBD1 matching over 10 bases. V lost 5 bases, J lost 5 bases, and 2 bases stayed unmatched. The CDR3 is 13 amino acids. CDR3 nucleotide sequence: TGTGCCAGCAGTGACAGGGGGCCGGAGACCCAGTACTTC. Residues: CASSDRGPETQYF.

V usage is TRBV5-6 and J usage is TRBJ2-2; 7 bases match TRBD1. The length of the CDR3 is 15 residues. The junction had 8 bases not matched to a gene; V was cut back by 6 bases and J by 3 bases. Germline CDR1 reads SGHDT; CDR2 reads YYEEEE. CDR3 residues: CASTQTGLDTGELFF. CDR3 in DNA: TGTGCCAGCACCCAGACAGGGTTAGACACCGGGGAGCTGTTTTTT. Looking up the rest from reference TRBV5-6 and TRBJ2-2 gives the full variable domain: DAGVTQSPTHLIKTRGQQVTLRCSPKSGHDTVSWYQQALGQGPQFIFQYYEEEERQRGNFPDRFSGHQFPNYSSELNVNALLLGDSALYLCASTQTGLDTGELFFGEGSRLTVL.

This chain connects TRBV1 to TRBJ2-7; TRBD2, as called in the table, went unchecked against the DNA. TRBV1 is classified as a pseudogene. The CDR3 extends over 15 amino acids. CDR3 sequence (DNA): TGCACCAGCAGCCCCGGGACTAGCGGGAGTAACGAGCAGTACTTC. Its translation: CTSSPGTSGSNEQYF.

The V gene is TRBV2, the J gene TRBJ1-1; 9 nucleotides align to TRBD1. Germline CDR1 is SNHLY and CDR2 is FYNNEI. The CDR3 is 16 residues long. Unmatched junction bases numbered 9, after V lost 4 bases and J lost 3 bases. CDR3 nucleotide sequence: TGTGCCAGCAGTGTGGCAGAGGACAGGGGTTACACTGAAGCTTTCTTT. This codes for CASSVAEDRGYTEAFF. Full variable domain (outside the CDR3, taken from reference TRBV2 and TRBJ1-1): EPEVTQTPSHQVTQMGQEVILRCVPISNHLYFYWYRQILGQKVEFLVSFYNNEISEKSEIFDDQFSVERPDGSNFTLKIRSTKLEDSAMYFCASSVAEDRGYTEAFFGQGTRLTVV.

The genes are TRBV10-2 and TRBJ2-7; D not resolved. The CDR3 has 12 residues. Per germline, CDR1 WSHSY and CDR2 SAAADI. Trimming shortened V by 0 bases and J by 7 bases, and 7 bases separated the two germline ends. CDR3 sequence (DNA): TGCGCCAGCAGTGAGTCAGGTAAAGAGCAGTACTTC. Encoded protein: CASSESGKEQYF.

The rearrangement uses TRBV2 and TRBJ1-5; TRBD1 matches 8 bases. CDR1 SNHLY and CDR2 FYNNEI come from the germline V gene. With 8 bases clipped from V and 4 bases from J, the junction kept 7 bases outside the gene matches. This CDR3 is built from 14 residues. Here the CDR3 reads CASSGDRGNQPQHF. The CDR3 bases are TGTGCCAGCTCTGGAGACAGGGGAAATCAGCCCCAGCATTTT.